This T cell receptor beta chain was obtained from a study of CD8+ T cells in alopecia areata. In the study overall: Affected scalp percentage gauged treated patients' severity. Study-wide results and limits: Treatment with tofacitinib significantly lowered scalp clonality and reduced expanded CD8+ clones among the top 100.

Regarding treatment: oral pan-JAK inhibitor, 5-10 mg twice daily. Note on this clone: Its specificity is not known.

TCR sequencing used cDNA made by reverse transcription of extracted RNA. TCRdb's table, derived via immunoSEQ multiplex PCR, lists solely in-frame clones and lacks some. Of roughly 250,000 clones listed, 60% are singletons. The CDR3 runs 12 residues. Germline loops: CDR1 LGHNA, CDR2 YSLEER. Trimming pared 1 base from V and 8 bases from J, leaving 6 bases between. The genes are TRBV4-3 and TRBJ1-3; unclear D gene. This sample comprised CD4+ T cells sorted from blood, obtained at week 52, from a patient treated with tofacitinib. This clonotype was obtained from a human donor with alopecia areata. Here the CDR3 reads CASSQAADTIYF. The CDR3 nucleotides read TGCGCCAGCAGCCAAGCGGCGGACACCATATATTTT.